Following are 10 T cell receptor beta chains from one sample sequenced in a study of CD8 T cells in ankylosing spondylitis. A single record per CDR3 protein comes from TCRdb applying MiXCR to the 5' RACE reads. This sample has about 280,000 distinct CDR3 sequences, with over 15% found just once. The material sequenced was blood, either unsorted or a sorted T cell fraction (not recorded which). These receptors were collected from a male donor with ankylosing spondylitis or in good health (not recorded which).

This clonotype was counted only a few times. The chain links TRBV20-1 to TRBJ1-5; 10 nucleotides line up with TRBD1. With 3 bases clipped from V and 0 bases from J, the junction kept 11 bases outside the gene matches. Germline V gene sequence: CDR1 DFQATT, CDR2 SNEGSKA (reference sequence). The CDR3 has 18 residues. The CDR3 DNA reads as TGCAGTGCTAGTCCTAGCCGGGGACAGGGGATTAGCAATCAGCCCCAGCATTTT. Its translation is CSASPSRGQGISNQPQHF.

This clonotype was picked up a small number of times. The rearrangement uses TRBV6-1 and TRBJ1-4; 7 bases line up with TRBD1. J lost 8 bases, V lost 6 bases, and 6 bases had no gene match. Looked up from germline, CDR1 is MNHNS and CDR2 is SASEGT. CDR3 length: 13 residues. CDR3 in DNA: TGTGCCAGCAGGGCAGGGGGTCGAGAAAAACTGTTTTTT. It translates to CASRAGGREKLFF.

The gene calls are TRBV11-2 and TRBJ2-3; D ambiguous. CDR3 length: 12 residues. Germline V gives CDR1 SGHAT, CDR2 FQNNGV. The V end lost 8 bases, the J end lost 1 base, and 7 bases lay between the germline ends. The CDR3 loop reads CASRDGTDTQYF. CDR3 DNA sequence: TGTGCCAGCCGTGATGGCACAGATACGCAGTATTTT.

The CDR3 spells CASSVEAGLTYYGYTF. Here the CDR3 DNA reads TGTGCCAGCAGCGTAGAAGCAGGGCTGACTTACTATGGCTACACCTTC. V and J are TRBV9 and TRBJ1-2, with D possibly being TRBD1 (5 bases). This CDR3 comprises 16 residues. Trimming removed 0 bases at V and 3 bases at J, with 15 bases between. Germline CDR1 and CDR2: SGDLS and YYNGEE.

V gene TRBV9 combines with J gene TRBJ2-1, with a weak D call TRBD1 (5 bases). V was trimmed by 3 bases and J by 0 bases, leaving 10 bases between them. CDR1 and CDR2 (germline): SGDLS, YYNGEE. This CDR3 has 15 amino acids. The CDR3 DNA reads as TGTGCCAGCAGCGCCTACAGGAGCTCCTACAATGAGCAGTTCTTC. Its protein is CASSAYRSSYNEQFF.

The chain carries TRBV7-9 and TRBJ2-3; D gene uncertain. Trimming shortened V by 1 base and J by 0 bases, and 5 bases separated the two germline ends. Per germline, CDR1 SEHNR and CDR2 FQNEAQ (reference sequence). The CDR3 covers 14 residues. The CDR3 DNA sequence: TGTGCCAGCAGCTTAGAGATAAGCACAGATACGCAGTATTTT. The encoded protein is CASSLEISTDTQYF.

This clonotype was seen more than once but under ten times. V usage is TRBV5-1 and J usage is TRBJ2-6, with a weak D call TRBD2 (6 bases). Looked up from germline, CDR1 is SGHRS and CDR2 is YFSETQ. Trimming took off 0 bases at V and 3 bases at J, with 10 bases between the two ends. This CDR3 has 16 amino acids. The CDR3 sequence: CASSLEGGNGANVLTF. CDR3 DNA: TGCGCCAGCAGCTTGGAGGGCGGGAATGGGGCCAACGTCCTGACTTTC.

This clonotype was recorded a few times. The V call is TRBV5-1, the J call TRBJ2-2; no clear D. The V end lost 2 bases, the J end lost 6 bases, and 11 bases lay between the germline ends. The CDR3 is 14 residues long. Germline CDR1 SGHRS, CDR2 YFSETQ. CDR3 in DNA: TGCGCCAGCAGCTTAGGAGAGTCCGCCGGGGAGCTGTTTTTT. The encoded protein is CASSLGESAGELFF.

This clonotype was seen only a few times. The chain couples TRBV7-3 to TRBJ2-1, with TRBD2 matching 7 bases. CDR1 is SGHTA, CDR2 FQGTGA, per germline. Unmatched junction bases numbered 8, after V lost 6 bases and J lost 6 bases. This CDR3 comprises 14 residues. CDR3 amino acids: CASSGGEGGNEQFF. As DNA, the CDR3 is TGTGCCAGCAGTGGCGGGGAGGGTGGCAATGAGCAGTTCTTC.

This clonotype occurred a few times. CDR3 in amino acids: CASSEDDGDVSNYGYTF. CDR3 nucleotide sequence: TGCGCCAGCAGTGAGGATGATGGGGACGTCTCGAACTATGGCTACACCTTC. The rearrangement uses TRBV10-2 and TRBJ1-2, with D possibly being TRBD1 (5 bases). Trimming removed 2 bases from V and 2 bases from J, with 18 bases in between. This CDR3 is 17 amino acids long. Germline V CDR1 and CDR2: WSHSY, SAAADI.